Given below is one T cell receptor (beta chain) in context. The data are from a study of blood T cell repertoires in COVID-19. Study-level information: Researchers got acute and convalescent COVID-19 samples from the United States, Italy and Spain. T cells, B-cell-depleted T cells, or PBMCs provided the cDNA or gDNA that served as material.

As originally analysed: Nucleated cell number was recorded as an estimate derived from reference gene primer amplification. The table came from immunoSEQ multiplex PCR; TCRdb's copy has only in-frame clones and leaves some out. That table is the source of V, J and clone size, and D and trimming were worked out from the DNA. The table has 120,000 to 150,000 clones, around 83% seen once. Germline CDR1 and CDR2: SEHNR and FQNEAQ (reference sequence). The trim removed 10 bases at V and 4 bases at J, leaving 14 bases unmatched. CDR3 size: 16 residues. The receptor comes from a human donor in a cohort sampled during active COVID-19. The sample was peripheral blood. This chain joins TRBV7-9 and TRBJ1-5; 9 bases match TRBD1. CDR3 region: CATEILSGQGNQPQHF. CDR3 DNA sequence: TGTGCCACCGAAATCTTATCCGGACAGGGGAATCAGCCCCAGCATTTT.